This section outlines one TCR beta chain sequence together with its context. CDR1 MNHEY and CDR2 SVGAGI come from the germline V gene. With V trimmed by 6 bases and J by 0 bases, 2 bases remained unmatched. This CDR3 region has 13 residues. Following RNA extraction, reverse transcription yielded cDNA that acted as the sequencing template. Clones were read by immunoSEQ multiplex PCR, and TCRdb kept only the in-frame ones, dropping some. The table shows 200,000 to 250,000 clones, with more than 30% occurring only once. Stated treatment: oral pan-JAK inhibitor, 5-10 mg twice daily. This sample was taken from a study of CD8+ T cells in alopecia areata.

The source is a human donor with alopecia areata. This specimen consisted of CD4+ T cells sorted from blood, obtained at approximately week 31, from a patient treated with tofacitinib. V usage is TRBV6-5 and J usage is TRBJ2-7; 7 nucleotides match TRBD1. The chain's CDR3 is CASSDRASYEQYF. In DNA, the CDR3 is TGTGCCAGCAGCGACAGGGCCTCCTACGAGCAGTACTTC.